The clone carrying this TCR beta chain was picked up many times. The sample comes from a study of blood T cells in healthy people across ages. Primers used in a second PCR of roughly 7 to 12 cycles were a sample-barcoded 5' primer and a J-beta primer mix. TCRdb reprocessed the 5' RACE reads with MiXCR, giving one entry per CDR3 protein. The sample includes hundreds of thousands of distinct CDR3 sequences, approximately 30% seen only once; the top ten take about 15%. What was sequenced was blood. This sequence originates from a woman at least 80 years old in good health.

Here the CDR3 reads CASSLRQGSAETQYF. In nucleotides, the CDR3 is TGTGCCAGCAGCTTAAGGCAGGGGAGTGCAGAGACCCAGTACTTC. The chain uses TRBV11-1 and TRBJ2-5; a possible D gene is TRBD1 (6 bases). Trimming removed 2 bases from V and 4 bases from J, with 14 bases in between. CDR3 length equals 15 residues. The germline gives CDR1 SGHAT, CDR2 FQDESV (reference sequence).